These 32 T cell receptor beta chains were sequenced from one sample in a study of CD8 T cells in ankylosing spondylitis. TCRdb re-analysed the 5' RACE reads in MiXCR, keeping a single row per CDR3 protein. This sample yields 200,000 to 300,000 distinct CDR3 sequences, of which roughly 10% are seen a single time; under 7% belongs to the top ten. Sample: blood, either unsorted or a sorted T cell fraction (not recorded which). These TCRs come from a male donor with ankylosing spondylitis or in good health (not recorded which).

This clonotype was seen at least ten times. The chain is built from TRBV10-3 and TRBJ2-1, with 11 positions matching TRBD2. CDR1 ENHRY and CDR2 SYGVKD come from the germline V gene. The CDR3 runs 13 residues. V was pared by 10 bases and J by 5 bases, with 4 bases of the junction left unmatched. CDR3 bases: TGTGCCACGGGACTAGCGGTAGACAATGAGCAGTTCTTC. This translates into CATGLAVDNEQFF.

In regard to this clonotype: The junction differs from germline at one of its ends, possibly a read error. The rearrangement links TRBV4-2 to TRBJ2-7; no reliable D call. The V gene's germline CDR1 is LGHNA and CDR2 YNFKEQ. This CDR3 has 18 residues. The CDR3 sequence is CAISPGLLIDSGSYEQYF. DNA for the CDR3: TGTGCCATCAGCCCCGGGCTCCTCATTGATTCTGGGTCCTACGAGCAGTACTTC.

This clonotype was observed a few times. The V and J genes are TRBV4-2 and TRBJ2-7; TRBD1 matches at 9 bases. CDR1 is LGHNA, CDR2 YNFKEQ, per germline. The CDR3 consists of 15 residues. The V and J ends lost 0 bases and 4 bases, in that order; junction bases with no gene match: 4. Written as DNA, the CDR3 is TGTGCCAGCAGCCAAGAACAGGGGGCCCATTACGAGCAGTACTTC. Protein product: CASSQEQGAHYEQYF.

The table lists this clonotype with many counts. The gene calls are TRBV15 and TRBJ2-1; D call uncertain. CDR3 length equals 13 residues. Germline V gene sequence: CDR1 LNHNV, CDR2 YYDKDF (reference sequence). The germline V and J ends were trimmed by 0 bases and 10 bases, with 10 bases remaining between them. In nucleotides, the CDR3 is TGTGCCACCAGCAGAGATCCAGGTCAAGAGCAGTTCTTC. It is translated as CATSRDPGQEQFF.

This clonotype showed up many times. The V and J genes are TRBV12-3 or TRBV12-4 and TRBJ2-5; D gene ambiguous. V lost 1 base and J lost 3, with 6 bases in between. CDR3 length equals 13 residues. CDR3 sequence reads: CASSLGGKETQYF. CDR3 nucleotide sequence: TGTGCCAGCAGTTTAGGGGGAAAAGAGACCCAGTACTTC.

As for this clonotype: A read error may explain this, as a much larger clone is one base away. CDR3 amino acids: CASSLDAGYDYTF. In nucleotides, the CDR3 is TGCGCCAGCAGCTTGGACGCAGGCTATGACTACACCTTC. The rearrangement uses TRBV5-1 and TRBJ1-2; D not certain. The CDR3 extends over 13 amino acids. Germline CDR1 and CDR2: SGHRS and YFSETQ. Variable domain in full (rest from reference TRBV5-1 and TRBJ1-2): KAGVTQTPRYLIKTRGQQVTLSCSPISGHRSVSWYQQTPGQGLQFLFEYFSETQRNKGNFPGRFSGRQFSNSRSEMNVSTLELGDSALYLCASSLDAGYDYTFGSGTRLTVV.

This clonotype appeared many times. V and J are TRBV5-1 and TRBJ2-3; the D is unclear. This CDR3 spans 16 amino acids. The V end was cut by 1 base, the J end by 0 bases, with 12 bases between. CDR1 and CDR2 (germline): SGHRS, YFSETQ. The chain's CDR3 is CASSLPSTESTDTQYF. In DNA form, the CDR3 reads TGCGCCAGCAGCTTGCCCTCCACAGAGAGCACAGATACGCAGTATTTT.

In this sample, this clonotype turned up many times. The rearrangement uses TRBV27 and TRBJ2-7; D tentatively fits TRBD1 or TRBD2 (6 bases each). Per the germline V gene, CDR1 is MNHEY and CDR2 is SMNVEV (reference sequence). V gave up 10 bases and J gave up 3 bases, with 19 bases separating them. The CDR3 is 14 residues long. CDR3 protein: CATRRGDTIYEQYF. The CDR3 bases are TGTGCCACCAGAAGGGGGGACACAATCTACGAGCAGTACTTC.

This clonotype was seen many times. The chain couples TRBV29-1 to TRBJ1-4, with no clear D. Trimming cost V 7 bases and J 7 bases, with 7 bases left between them. The CDR3 spans 10 residues. The germline V gene has CDR1 SQVTM and CDR2 ANQGSEA. The DNA of the CDR3 is TGCAGCGCGCAGAGTGAAAAACTGTTTTTT. Protein product: CSAQSEKLFF.

There are a few counts of this clonotype. The chain couples TRBV28 to TRBJ2-7; D unresolved. Germline loops: CDR1 MDHEN, CDR2 SYDVKM. CDR3 length equals 14 residues. V lost 4 bases and J lost 9, with 19 bases in between. The CDR3 bases are TGTGCCAGCAGTTCAGGATATGCTACTTCGTCGCAGTACTTC. Its translation: CASSSGYATSSQYF.

This clonotype showed up many times. The chain couples TRBV28 to TRBJ1-2, with D perhaps TRBD1 (5 bases). V shed 5 bases and J shed 2 bases, with 9 bases lying between them. This CDR3 has 13 amino acids. Germline values: CDR1 MDHEN, CDR2 SYDVKM. CDR3 loop: CASSPGFNYGYTF. The CDR3 nucleotides are TGTGCCAGCAGTCCAGGGTTCAACTATGGCTACACCTTC.

The chain uses TRBV6-5 and TRBJ2-1; 10 bases are shared with TRBD2. V gave up 3 bases and J gave up 3 bases; unmatched junction bases: 5. CDR1 is MNHEY and CDR2 is SVGAGI in the germline V gene. The CDR3 is made up of 16 amino acids. In nucleotides, the CDR3 is TGTGCCAGCAGTTATAGTGGGACTAGCGTCTACAATGAGCAGTTCTTC. This gives the protein CASSYSGTSVYNEQFF.

This clonotype was observed at least ten times. CDR3 DNA: TGTGCCAGTAGTTTCCTCAACTCGCCCTACAATGAGCAGTTCTTC. Protein: CASSFLNSPYNEQFF. This rearrangement joins TRBV19 to TRBJ2-1; D unclear. The CDR3 contains 15 residues. Germline CDR1 LNHDA, CDR2 SQIVND (reference sequence). With 5 bases removed from V and 2 bases from J, the gap between germline ends came to 13 bases.

The chain employs TRBV7-3 and TRBJ2-3, with D perhaps being TRBD1 or TRBD2 (5 bases each). Germline V CDR1 and CDR2: SGHTA, FQGTGA. Trimming pared 5 bases from V and 0 bases from J, leaving 12 bases between. The CDR3 sequence is 15 residues long. The CDR3 coding sequence is TGTGCCAGCAGCCCTTGGGACCAAAGCACAGATACGCAGTATTTT. Amino acid sequence: CASSPWDQSTDTQYF.

This clonotype was counted ten times or more. The V call is TRBV2, the J call TRBJ2-3; D not resolved. The germline gives CDR1 SNHLY, CDR2 FYNNEI. V shed 8 bases and J shed 3 bases, with 12 bases lying between them. This CDR3 comprises 13 residues. CDR3 amino acids: CASVFLGTDTQYF. The DNA of the CDR3 is TGTGCCAGCGTTTTTTTGGGGACAGATACGCAGTATTTT.

The chain couples TRBV7-9 to TRBJ1-1; D is unresolved. Trimming stripped 8 bases from V and 2 bases from J, with 9 bases between. This CDR3 comprises 12 residues. Germline lookup yields CDR1 SEHNR and CDR2 FQNEAQ (reference sequence). As DNA, the CDR3 is TGTGCCAGCTTTATAATTAACACTGAAGCTTTCTTT. It translates to CASFIINTEAFF.

This clonotype was counted many times. The rearrangement uses TRBV20-1 and TRBJ1-2, with D unresolved. V was clipped by 6 bases and J by 7 bases, with 21 bases between them. The germline V gene encodes CDR1 DFQATT and CDR2 SNEGSKA (reference sequence). The CDR3 extends over 14 amino acids. Written as DNA, the CDR3 is TGCAGTGCCCAAGACCCCATCCCTTGGGGTGGCTACACCTTC. It encodes CSAQDPIPWGGYTF.

This chain links TRBV7-9 with TRBJ2-4, with 10 nucleotides matching TRBD1. The germline V gene has CDR1 SEHNR and CDR2 FQNEAQ (reference sequence). This CDR3 contains 15 residues. Trimming at V came to 1 base and at J to 8 bases, leaving 5 bases not matched to a gene. CDR3 coding DNA: TGTGCCAGCAGCTTAGAAGGGACAGGGGACGACATTCAGTACTTC. It yields the protein CASSLEGTGDDIQYF.

This clonotype was seen repeatedly, ten times or more. The chain uses TRBV5-1 and TRBJ1-2; D is possibly TRBD1 (6 bases). Per germline, CDR1 SGHRS and CDR2 YFSETQ. This CDR3 region has 15 residues. V was shortened by 5 bases and J by 6 bases, with 20 bases between the two germline ends. The CDR3: CASSPTGGRKDGYTF. CDR3 sequence (DNA): TGCGCCAGCAGTCCTACGGGGGGGCGAAAGGATGGCTACACCTTC.

This clonotype was counted ten times or more. V gene TRBV4-1 combines with J gene TRBJ2-1, with 11 bases lining up with TRBD1. Germline lookup yields CDR1 MGHRA and CDR2 YSYEKL. Trimming at V came to 6 bases and at J to 7 bases, leaving 20 bases not matched to a gene. This CDR3 region has 19 residues. The DNA of the CDR3 is TGCGCCAGCAGTCTTTATCGACCGGGACAGGGGGTTCGGGTTAATGAGCAGTTCTTC. Protein: CASSLYRPGQGVRVNEQFF.

This clonotype showed up many times. This sequence joins TRBV20-1 and TRBJ2-5; D not resolved. Germline V lookup: CDR1 DFQATT, CDR2 SNEGSKA (reference sequence). V lost 0 bases to trimming and J lost 4 bases, with 12 bases between them. The CDR3 loop spans 14 amino acids. CDR3 nucleotides: TGCAGTGCTAGAGATCGGTCCCCCTTAGAGACCCAGTACTTC. Translating gives CSARDRSPLETQYF.

This clonotype was picked up many times. V is TRBV20-1 and J is TRBJ1-1; 10 bases are shared with TRBD1. CDR3 length: 14 amino acids. J lost 4 bases, V lost 5 bases, and 7 bases had no gene match. Germline V gene sequence: CDR1 DFQATT, CDR2 SNEGSKA (reference sequence). The CDR3 coding sequence is TGCAGTGCTCGAATAGGACAGGGGGTCACTGAAGCTTTCTTT. Translating it yields CSARIGQGVTEAFF.

This clonotype has more than one count but fewer than ten. V gene TRBV11-2 combines with J gene TRBJ2-7, with 7 nucleotides matching TRBD2. CDR1 SGHAT and CDR2 FQNNGV come from the germline V gene. This CDR3 comprises 17 residues. Losses at the gene ends were 5 bases for V and 2 bases for J; bases not matched to a gene: 15. The CDR3 nucleotides are TGTGCCAGCAGCCCCGGACTTCGCGGGAGTCCCCCCTACGAGCAGTACTTC. As protein: CASSPGLRGSPPYEQYF.

This clonotype has at least ten counts. The chain has TRBV20-1 and TRBJ2-5; D gene uncertain. Germline V gives CDR1 DFQATT, CDR2 SNEGSKA (reference sequence). Trimming stripped 2 bases from V and 5 bases from J, with 12 bases between. This CDR3 has 13 amino acids. CDR3 nucleotide sequence: TGCAGTGCTAGAAACCCCCACGGGGAGACCCAGTACTTC. Its translation: CSARNPHGETQYF.

Ten or more counts support this clonotype. This rearrangement joins TRBV20-1 to TRBJ1-6, with D uncertain. V was shortened by 5 bases and J by 6 bases, with 14 bases between the two germline ends. Germline lookup yields CDR1 DFQATT and CDR2 SNEGSKA (reference sequence). The CDR3 is 14 residues long. CDR3: CSAQLDLSNSPLHF. CDR3 bases: TGCAGTGCTCAACTAGACCTCTCTAATTCACCCCTCCACTTT.

The chain carries TRBV6-2 or TRBV6-3 and TRBJ2-1, with TRBD2 matching over 8 bases. Per the germline V gene, CDR1 is MNHEY and CDR2 is SVGEGT. The CDR3 is 15 residues long. The junction had 5 bases not matched to a gene; V was cut back by 6 bases and J by 1 base. The CDR3 loop is CASRASGSSYNEQFF. DNA for the CDR3: TGTGCCAGCAGGGCTAGCGGGTCGTCCTACAATGAGCAGTTCTTC.

This clonotype was seen at least ten times. The DNA for the CDR3 is TGTGCCAGCACCCCCGAGGGGACAGTTACTGAAAAACTGTTTTTT. It encodes CASTPEGTVTEKLFF. The rearrangement joins TRBV12-3 or TRBV12-4 to TRBJ1-4, with 7 bases that match TRBD1. J gave up 7 bases and V 7 bases, and 12 bases lay outside the gene matches. This CDR3 spans 15 amino acids.

The sample holds many counts of this clonotype. This rearrangement joins TRBV28 to TRBJ2-1, with D perhaps given as TRBD1 or TRBD2 (5 bases each). Germline CDR1 reads MDHEN; CDR2 reads SYDVKM. This CDR3 spans 12 amino acids. V lost 3 bases and J lost 10, with 10 bases in between. The CDR3 DNA reads as TGTGCCAGCAGTTTTGGTGAGGGGGAGCAGTTCTTC. This translates into CASSFGEGEQFF.

This rearrangement joins TRBV30 to TRBJ2-2, with D possibly matching TRBD2 (5 bases). The V and J ends lost 4 bases and 5 bases respectively, with 14 bases between them. In germline, CDR1 is GTSNPN, CDR2 SVGIG (reference sequence). This CDR3 is built from 14 residues. CDR3 bases: TGTGCCTGGACCTATGTGGGCGGGACCGGGGAGCTGTTTTTT. Its translation: CAWTYVGGTGELFF.

In the case of this clonotype: Being one base from a much bigger clone, this may be a read error. The gene calls are TRBV4-1 and TRBJ2-7; 7 bases are shared with TRBD1. The germline gives CDR1 MGHRA, CDR2 YSYEKL. This CDR3 contains 16 residues. The CDR3 region has the DNA TGCGCCACCAGCCCAAATCCGGGACAGTCCACCTACGAGCAGTACTTC. It specifies CATSPNPGQSTYEQYF.

The chain uses TRBV19 and TRBJ1-5; D gene unclear. CDR3 length equals 19 residues. Trimming removed 0 bases from V and 3 bases from J, with 21 bases in between. Germline V gives CDR1 LNHDA, CDR2 SQIVND (reference sequence). CDR3 amino acids: CASSIDLLTVAVHNQPQHF. The CDR3 nucleotides are TGTGCCAGTAGTATAGATCTATTAACGGTGGCCGTTCACAATCAGCCCCAGCATTTT.

The chain employs TRBV7-9 and TRBJ1-1, with 8 positions matching TRBD1. Germline V gives CDR1 SEHNR, CDR2 FQNEAQ (reference sequence). The CDR3 contains 15 residues. V lost 1 base to trimming and J lost 11 bases; unmatched junction nucleotides: 12. Here the CDR3 reads CASSLGADRGPTAFF. CDR3 in DNA: TGTGCCAGCAGCTTAGGGGCTGACAGGGGTCCCACCGCTTTCTTT.